This entry lists 18 T cell receptor beta chains sequenced from one sample in a study of blood T cell repertoires in COVID-19. The data were produced by immunoSEQ multiplex PCR, yet TCRdb's version contains in-frame clones alone and is incomplete. Of some 240,000 clones listed, approximately 80% were seen once; the top ten hold 1.4%. Sequencing used peripheral blood. The receptors originated from a woman aged 40-49 years who had recovered from COVID-19.

The V and J genes are TRBV18 and TRBJ2-2; 7 bases are a match to TRBD1. The germline CDR1 and CDR2 sequences are KGHSH and LQKENI. The CDR3 spans 16 residues. J lost 2 bases, V lost 3 bases, and 6 bases had no gene match. CDR3: CASSPPQGLNTGELFF. The CDR3 coding sequence is TGTGCCAGCTCACCGCCACAGGGGCTTAACACCGGGGAGCTGTTTTTT.

The rearrangement uses TRBV27 and TRBJ2-6; D possibly corresponds to TRBD1 (5 bases). The CDR3 runs to 13 residues. The V gene's germline CDR1 is MNHEY and CDR2 SMNVEV (reference sequence). V was trimmed by 8 bases and J by 3 bases, leaving 8 bases between them. The CDR3 is CASQGNGANVLTF. The DNA for the CDR3 is TGTGCCAGCCAGGGTAATGGGGCCAACGTCCTGACTTTC.

V gene TRBV5-6 combines with J gene TRBJ2-5, with D tentatively TRBD1 (6 bases). With 3 bases removed from V and 2 bases from J, the gap between germline ends came to 11 bases. The CDR3 loop spans 14 amino acids. Germline CDR1 is SGHDT and CDR2 is YYEEEE. Here the CDR3 DNA reads TGTGCCAGCAGCTCCTTACAGGGACAAGAGACCCAGTACTTC. Protein product: CASSSLQGQETQYF.

The chain joins TRBV11-2 to TRBJ2-1; TRBD1 agrees at 7 bases. Trimming removed 6 bases from V and 3 bases from J; junction bases left unmatched: 2. CDR1 is SGHAT and CDR2 is FQNNGV in the germline V gene. The CDR3 sequence is 13 residues long. CDR3 in DNA: TGTGCCAGCAGACGGGACAGCTACAATGAGCAGTTCTTC. Protein sequence: CASRRDSYNEQFF.

The chain recombines TRBV19 with TRBJ1-4; 7 nucleotides match TRBD1. This CDR3 has 19 residues. CDR1 is LNHDA, CDR2 SQIVND, per germline (reference sequence). V dropped 4 bases and J dropped 8; count of bases not matched to a gene: 22. The CDR3 DNA reads as TGTGCCAGTAGTACCCACTCCTCAGTGGGGACAGCCCGAGGGGAAAAACTGTTTTTT. Residues: CASSTHSSVGTARGEKLFF.

The rearrangement uses TRBV19 and TRBJ2-2; D possibly corresponds to TRBD1 (5 bases). The V end lost 2 bases, the J end lost 6 bases, and 16 bases lay between the germline ends. The CDR3 contains 16 residues. Germline V lookup: CDR1 LNHDA, CDR2 SQIVND (reference sequence). The CDR3 here is CASSINFGAVAGELFF. The CDR3 region has the DNA TGTGCCAGTAGTATAAATTTTGGGGCAGTTGCCGGGGAGCTGTTTTTT.

With respect to this clone: Other DNA sequences in the sample encode the same CDR3. V usage is TRBV10-3 and J usage is TRBJ1-5; D is perhaps TRBD1 (6 bases). Germline V gives CDR1 ENHRY, CDR2 SYGVKD. V lost 3 bases, J lost 0 bases, and 9 bases lay in between. The CDR3 is 15 amino acids. CDR3 nucleotides: TGTGCCATCAGTGAAACCAGGGGTAGCAATCAGCCCCAGCATTTT. It specifies CAISETRGSNQPQHF.

The CDR3 DNA is TGTGCCAGCAGCGCCGGGGGGGCCGGACGGGAGACCCAGTACTTC. Protein: CASSAGGAGRETQYF. This chain joins TRBV28 and TRBJ2-5; 8 positions agree with TRBD2. This CDR3 is 15 amino acids long. Trimming at V came to 6 bases and at J to 5 bases, leaving 11 bases not matched to a gene. Germline CDR1 is MDHEN and CDR2 is SYDVKM.

V is TRBV5-1 and J is TRBJ1-1; D is unclear. The germline V gene has CDR1 SGHRS and CDR2 YFSETQ. The V end was cut by 1 base, the J end by 2 bases, with 9 bases between. This CDR3 has 14 residues. The CDR3 nucleotides read TGCGCCAGCAGCTTGACGGCAGGAAACACTGAAGCTTTCTTT. Protein product: CASSLTAGNTEAFF.

The rearrangement links TRBV14 to TRBJ1-2; 7 nucleotides line up with TRBD1. Germline CDR1 reads SGHDN; CDR2 reads FVKESK. The CDR3 sequence is 16 residues long. The V gene end was trimmed by 1 base and the J gene end by 5 bases; junction bases not matched to a gene: 10. The CDR3 DNA sequence: TGTGCCAGCAGCCAAGCGTCTAGGGGGCAGGGGTATGGCTACACCTTC. It specifies CASSQASRGQGYGYTF.

This chain connects TRBV5-5 to TRBJ1-4; D unresolved. The germline V gene has CDR1 SGHKS and CDR2 YYEKEE (reference sequence). Trimming stripped 2 bases from V and 0 bases from J, with 8 bases between. CDR3 length equals 15 residues. The CDR3 spells CASSFRQATNEKLFF. In DNA form, the CDR3 reads TGTGCCAGCAGCTTTAGGCAGGCAACTAATGAAAAACTGTTTTTT.

The rearrangement links TRBV4-1 to TRBJ2-1; 7 bases map to TRBD2. J lost 12 bases, V lost 0 bases, and 5 bases had no gene match. The length of the CDR3 is 13 residues. The V gene's germline CDR1 is MGHRA and CDR2 YSYEKL. The CDR3 protein is CASSQDGGRVQFF. CDR3 bases: TGCGCCAGCAGCCAAGATGGAGGGAGGGTGCAGTTCTTC.

The chain recombines TRBV29-1 with TRBJ2-7, with 8 bases fitting TRBD1. V was clipped by 7 bases and J by 3 bases; unmatched bases: 5. This CDR3 has 12 amino acids. CDR1 and CDR2 from the germline V gene are SQVTM and ANQGSEA. The CDR3 loop is CSAQGDHYEQYF. In nucleotides, the CDR3 is TGCAGCGCACAGGGGGACCACTACGAGCAGTACTTC.

The sample holds a few counts of this clone. V usage is TRBV5-1 and J usage is TRBJ1-6, with 9 bases that match TRBD1. V lost 3 bases and J lost 7; bases outside the gene matches: 5. CDR1 and CDR2 (germline): SGHRS, YFSETQ. The CDR3 has 15 amino acids. CDR3 loop: CASSWGQGLNSPLHF. The CDR3 DNA is TGCGCCAGCAGCTGGGGACAGGGTTTGAATTCACCCCTCCACTTT.

The chain is built from TRBV5-1 and TRBJ2-7, with D unresolved. The V end lost 7 bases, the J end lost 0 bases, and 11 bases lay between the germline ends. In germline, CDR1 is SGHRS, CDR2 YFSETQ. The length of the CDR3 is 13 residues. The CDR3 is CASGVQSSYEQYF. The DNA for the CDR3 is TGCGCCAGCGGTGTACAGAGCTCCTACGAGCAGTACTTC.

Of note for this clone: This same CDR3 is encoded by further DNA sequences in the sample. The chain links TRBV27 to TRBJ1-1; tentative D call: TRBD1 (5 bases). The CDR3 runs 14 residues. Trimming stripped 3 bases from V and 0 bases from J, with 8 bases between. The germline gives CDR1 MNHEY, CDR2 SMNVEV (reference sequence). The CDR3 DNA reads TGTGCCAGCAGTTTGGGGCCTTTGAACACTGAAGCTTTCTTT. Translation: CASSLGPLNTEAFF.

The chain recombines TRBV5-1 with TRBJ2-5, with 12 bases matching TRBD2. J lost 0 bases, V lost 4 bases, and 4 bases had no gene match. This CDR3 contains 16 residues. Per the germline V gene, CDR1 is SGHRS and CDR2 is YFSETQ. CDR3 protein: CASSILAGGNQETQYF. The CDR3 region has the DNA TGCGCCAGCAGCATACTAGCGGGGGGTAACCAAGAGACCCAGTACTTC.

The chain has TRBV7-8 and TRBJ2-3; D unresolved. CDR1 is SGHVS, CDR2 FQNEAQ, per germline. The CDR3 has 15 amino acids. Trimming removed 5 bases at V and 0 bases at J, with 12 bases between. DNA for the CDR3: TGTGCCAGCAGCATAACAGAAATTAGCACAGATACGCAGTATTTT. It is translated as CASSITEISTDTQYF. The full variable domain, with the rest looked up from reference TRBV7-8 and TRBJ2-3, is GAGVSQSPRYKVAKRGQDVALRCDPISGHVSLFWYQQALGQGPEFLTYFQNEAQLDKSGLPSDRFFAERPEGSVSTLKIQRTQQEDSAVYLCASSITEISTDTQYFGPGTRLTVL.